This TCR beta chain was found in a study of blood T cell repertoires in COVID-19. Study as a whole: COVID-19 samples, acute and convalescent, were from the United States, Italy and Spain. Nucleic acid was either cDNA or gDNA, and it came from T cells, B-cell-depleted T cells, or PBMCs.

Original methodology: Amplified reference gene primers provided the basis for estimating nucleated cell counts. Measured with immunoSEQ multiplex PCR; TCRdb has only the in-frame clones, and not every one. The V and J calls and clone size were taken over from that table, and D and trimming were inferred from the DNA. This table has roughly 66,000 clones, 91% appearing once. Trimming removed 4 bases at V and 4 bases at J, with 13 bases between. The CDR3 totals 14 residues. From germline, CDR1 is SGHAT and CDR2 FQNNGV. V gene TRBV11-2 combines with J gene TRBJ2-5, with D possibly TRBD2 on 5 matching bases. The TCR was taken from a human donor in a cohort sampled during active COVID-19. Material: peripheral blood. The CDR3: CASSSETIPETQYF. CDR3 DNA: TGTGCCAGCAGCTCCGAGACTATACCAGAGACCCAGTACTTC.